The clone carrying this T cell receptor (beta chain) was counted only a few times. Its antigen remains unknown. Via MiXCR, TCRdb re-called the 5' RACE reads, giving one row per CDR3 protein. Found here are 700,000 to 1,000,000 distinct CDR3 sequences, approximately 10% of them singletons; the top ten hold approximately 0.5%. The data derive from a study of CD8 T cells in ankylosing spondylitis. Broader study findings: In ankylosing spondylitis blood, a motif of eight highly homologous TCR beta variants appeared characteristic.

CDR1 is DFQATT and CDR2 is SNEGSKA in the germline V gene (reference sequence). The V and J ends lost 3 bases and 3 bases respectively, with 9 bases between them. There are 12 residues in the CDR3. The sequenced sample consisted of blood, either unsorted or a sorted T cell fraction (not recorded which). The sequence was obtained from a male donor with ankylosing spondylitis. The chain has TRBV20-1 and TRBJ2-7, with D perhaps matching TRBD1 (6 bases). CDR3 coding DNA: TGCAGTGCTAGTGAACAGGGCTACGAGCAGTACTTC. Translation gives CSASEQGYEQYF.